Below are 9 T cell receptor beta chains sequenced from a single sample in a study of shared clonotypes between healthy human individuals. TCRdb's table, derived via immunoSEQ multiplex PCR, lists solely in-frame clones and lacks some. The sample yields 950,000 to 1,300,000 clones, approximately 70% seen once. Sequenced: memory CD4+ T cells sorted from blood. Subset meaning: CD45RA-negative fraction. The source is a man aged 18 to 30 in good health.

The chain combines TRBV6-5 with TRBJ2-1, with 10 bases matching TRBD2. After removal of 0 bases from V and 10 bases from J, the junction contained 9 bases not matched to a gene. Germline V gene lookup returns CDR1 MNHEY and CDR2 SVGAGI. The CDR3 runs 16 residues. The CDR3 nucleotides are TGTGCCAGCAGTTACTCAGAACTAGCGGGACGGAGCGAGCAGTTCTTC. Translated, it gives CASSYSELAGRSEQFF.

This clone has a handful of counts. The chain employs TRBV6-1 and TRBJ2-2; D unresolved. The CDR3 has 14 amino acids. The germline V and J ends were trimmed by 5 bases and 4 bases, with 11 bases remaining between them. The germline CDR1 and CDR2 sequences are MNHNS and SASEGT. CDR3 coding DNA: TGTGCCAGCAGTCCCACAGTGATCACCGGGGAGCTGTTTTTT. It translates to CASSPTVITGELFF.

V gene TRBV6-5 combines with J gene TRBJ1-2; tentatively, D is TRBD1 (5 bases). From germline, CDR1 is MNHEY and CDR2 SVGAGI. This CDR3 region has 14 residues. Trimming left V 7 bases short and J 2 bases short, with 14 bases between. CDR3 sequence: CASNPTATNYGYTF. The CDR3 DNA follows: TGTGCCAGCAACCCGACAGCGACAAACTATGGCTACACCTTC.

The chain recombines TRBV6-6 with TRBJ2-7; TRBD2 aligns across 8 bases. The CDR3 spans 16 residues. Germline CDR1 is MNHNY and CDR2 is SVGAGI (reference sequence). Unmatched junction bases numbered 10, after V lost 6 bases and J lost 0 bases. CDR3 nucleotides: TGTGCCAGCAGCCGTCGGGGGGGCGAAATCTCCTACGAGCAGTACTTC. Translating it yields CASSRRGGEISYEQYF.

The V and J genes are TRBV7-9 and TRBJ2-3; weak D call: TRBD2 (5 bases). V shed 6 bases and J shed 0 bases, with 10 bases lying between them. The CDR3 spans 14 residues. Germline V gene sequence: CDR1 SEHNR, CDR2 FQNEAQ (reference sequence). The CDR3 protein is CASSISASTDTQYF. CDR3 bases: TGTGCCAGCAGTATTAGCGCTAGCACAGATACGCAGTATTTT.

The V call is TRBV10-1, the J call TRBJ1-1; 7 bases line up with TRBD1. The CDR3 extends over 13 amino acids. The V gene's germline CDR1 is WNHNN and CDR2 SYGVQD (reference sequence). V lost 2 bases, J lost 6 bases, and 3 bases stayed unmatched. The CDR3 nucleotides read TGCGCCAGCAGTGAGCCCGACAGGGCTGAAGCTTTCTTT. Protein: CASSEPDRAEAFF.

This CDR3 is CASSPAPGTGNPYEQYF. CDR3 nucleotide sequence: TGTGCCAGCAGCCCAGCACCCGGGACAGGGAATCCCTACGAGCAGTACTTC. The genes are TRBV5-4 and TRBJ2-7; 9 bases line up with TRBD1. The CDR3 has 17 amino acids. Per germline, CDR1 SGHNT and CDR2 YYREEE (reference sequence). The ends lost 4 bases at V and 2 bases at J; junction bases unmatched: 13.

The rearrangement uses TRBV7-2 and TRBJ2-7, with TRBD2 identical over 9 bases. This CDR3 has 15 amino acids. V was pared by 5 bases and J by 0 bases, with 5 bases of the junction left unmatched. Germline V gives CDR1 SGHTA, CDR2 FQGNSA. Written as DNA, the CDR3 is TGTGCCAGCAGCCCCGCGGGGGGGAGCTCCTACGAGCAGTACTTC. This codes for CASSPAGGSSYEQYF.

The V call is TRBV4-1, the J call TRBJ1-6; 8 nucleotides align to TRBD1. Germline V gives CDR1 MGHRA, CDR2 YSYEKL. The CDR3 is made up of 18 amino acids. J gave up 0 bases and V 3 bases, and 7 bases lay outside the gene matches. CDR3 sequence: CASSHDGQGSSYNSPLHF. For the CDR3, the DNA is TGCGCCAGCAGCCACGACGGACAGGGAAGCTCCTATAATTCACCCCTCCACTTT.